One and the same sample provided the 27 T cell receptor beta chains below, sequenced in a study of T cell responses to AZD1222 COVID-19 vaccine. Assay: immunoSEQ multiplex PCR; the TCRdb copy retains only in-frame clones and omits some. Among roughly 80,000 clones listed, about 93% were seen once. The material sequenced was peripheral blood, taken on day 0 of MenACWY control vaccination. These receptors came from an adult in good health.

The chain is built from TRBV3-1 (or the pseudogene TRBV3-2) and TRBJ1-2; D gene uncertain. Germline V gene data show CDR1 as LGHDT and CDR2 as YNNKEL (reference sequence). The CDR3 is 12 residues long. The germline V and J ends were trimmed by 1 base and 4 bases, with 4 bases remaining between them. Here the CDR3 reads CASSQAVYGYTF. CDR3 nucleotide sequence: TGTGCCAGCAGCCAAGCGGTCTATGGCTACACCTTC.

The chain has TRBV6-5 and TRBJ2-1; D not certain. There are 16 residues in the CDR3. Germline loops: CDR1 MNHEY, CDR2 SVGAGI. V was cut by 4 bases and J by 4 bases, with 17 bases left in between. DNA of the CDR3: TGTGCCAGCAGTTTGAGGACCCAATCATTTTACAATGAGCAGTTCTTC. Translating gives CASSLRTQSFYNEQFF.

This chain connects TRBV14 to TRBJ2-7, with TRBD2 identical over 13 bases. Germline V gene data show CDR1 as SGHDN and CDR2 as FVKESK. The CDR3 runs 16 residues. V shed 4 bases, J shed 3 bases, and the junction held 6 bases outside the gene matches. CDR3: CASSRGLAGDLYEQYF. The CDR3 DNA reads TGTGCCAGCAGCCGAGGACTAGCGGGAGATCTCTACGAGCAGTACTTC.

The chain carries TRBV6-2 or TRBV6-3 and TRBJ1-1; tentative D call: TRBD1 (5 bases). Trimming cost V 2 bases and J 0 bases, with 16 bases left between them. This CDR3 contains 17 residues. CDR1 is MNHEY, CDR2 SVGEGT, per germline. CDR3 sequence (DNA): TGTGCCAGCAGTTACCCCCATGGGGCATGGGTGAACACTGAAGCTTTCTTT. Protein sequence: CASSYPHGAWVNTEAFF.

The chain recombines TRBV7-2 with TRBJ2-3, with D perhaps matching TRBD1 or TRBD2 (5 bases each). Between the trimmed V and J ends, which lost 7 bases and 0 bases, there was a span of 11 bases. This CDR3 is built from 14 residues. CDR1 is SGHTA, CDR2 FQGNSA, per germline. The CDR3 sequence: CASKPGPSTDTQYF. The DNA for the CDR3 is TGTGCCAGCAAACCGGGACCTAGCACAGATACGCAGTATTTT.

J is TRBJ2-7 and V is TRBV5-6; 7 bases align to TRBD1. Trimming cost V 1 base and J 3 bases; bases outside gene matches: 4. CDR1 and CDR2 (germline): SGHDT, YYEEEE. The CDR3 loop spans 14 amino acids. The CDR3 protein is CASSLTGVHYEQYF. DNA for the CDR3: TGTGCCAGCAGCTTGACAGGGGTCCACTACGAGCAGTACTTC.

The CDR3 bases are TGCGCCAGCAGCCAAGAAGGGGGGGACCTAATAGGCAATCAGCCCCAGCATTTT. Residues: CASSQEGGDLIGNQPQHF. The chain uses TRBV4-1 and TRBJ1-5, with D possibly TRBD1 on 6 matching bases. Trimming took off 0 bases at V and 2 bases at J, with 17 bases between the two ends. This CDR3 has 18 amino acids. Germline V gives CDR1 MGHRA, CDR2 YSYEKL.

This chain joins TRBV18 and TRBJ2-7; a weak D match, TRBD1 (6 bases). Deletions cut 6 bases from V and 6 bases from J, with 21 bases between. In germline, CDR1 is KGHSH, CDR2 LQKENI. This CDR3 is built from 15 residues. The CDR3 is CASSQWTEGYREQYF. The CDR3 DNA reads TGTGCCAGCTCCCAATGGACAGAAGGATACCGCGAGCAGTACTTC. Full variable domain (rest looked up from reference TRBV18 and TRBJ2-7): NAGVMQNPRHLVRRRGQEARLRCSPMKGHSHVYWYRQLPEEGLKFMVYLQKENIIDESGMPKERFSAEFPKEGPSILRIQQVVRGDSAAYFCASSQWTEGYREQYFGPGTRLTVT.

The chain uses TRBV2 and TRBJ1-1; D is perhaps TRBD1 (6 bases). CDR3 length: 16 amino acids. V lost 0 bases, J lost 4 bases, and 15 bases lay in between. The germline V gene has CDR1 SNHLY and CDR2 FYNNEI. The CDR3, as DNA: TGTGCCAGCAGTGAAGCGGGGGGCGGCGTCGGCACTGAAGCTTTCTTT. Amino acid sequence: CASSEAGGGVGTEAFF.

The gene calls are TRBV5-5 and TRBJ1-4; D is ambiguous. V was trimmed by 4 bases and J by 6 bases, leaving 4 bases between them. The CDR3 consists of 11 residues. The germline gives CDR1 SGHKS, CDR2 YYEKEE (reference sequence). The CDR3 is CASSLDEKLFF. As DNA, the CDR3 is TGTGCCAGCAGCCTGGATGAAAAACTGTTTTTT.

The CDR3 sequence is CASSAESWDAFTGYGYTF. CDR3 in DNA: TGTGCCAGTAGTGCGGAATCTTGGGACGCCTTCACCGGGTATGGCTACACCTTC. The rearrangement joins TRBV19 to TRBJ1-2; tentative D call: TRBD1 (5 bases). The CDR3 is 18 amino acids. Trimming took off 5 bases at V and 5 bases at J, with 27 bases between the two ends. Per germline, CDR1 LNHDA and CDR2 SQIVND (reference sequence).

The chain is built from TRBV6-5 and TRBJ2-1; D remains ambiguous. Between the trimmed V and J ends, which lost 6 bases and 9 bases, there was a span of 15 bases. This CDR3 has 13 residues. Germline V CDR1 and CDR2: MNHEY, SVGAGI. The CDR3 nucleotides are TGTGCCAGCAGCCTAACACTCGAGGCTGAGCAGTTCTTC. It is translated as CASSLTLEAEQFF.

This chain connects TRBV19 to TRBJ2-3, with D perhaps assigned TRBD1 or TRBD2 (5 bases each). Trimming pared 3 bases from V and 2 bases from J, leaving 18 bases between. CDR3 length equals 17 residues. CDR1 is LNHDA and CDR2 is SQIVND in the germline V gene (reference sequence). CDR3 protein: CASSIWGNPFITDTQYF. The DNA of the CDR3 is TGTGCCAGTAGTATTTGGGGGAATCCATTTATCACAGATACGCAGTATTTT. Looking up the rest from reference TRBV19 and TRBJ2-3 gives the full variable domain: DGGITQSPKYLFRKEGQNVTLSCEQNLNHDAMYWYRQDPGQGLRLIYYSQIVNDFQKGDIAEGYSVSREKKESFPLTVTSAQKNPTAFYLCASSIWGNPFITDTQYFGPGTRLTVL.

This chain joins TRBV5-6 and TRBJ1-5, with D tentatively TRBD1 (6 bases). V lost 2 bases and J lost 2, with 14 bases in between. The germline V gene has CDR1 SGHDT and CDR2 YYEEEE. The CDR3 has 16 residues. The CDR3: CASSFSGVSGNQPQHF. The CDR3 DNA sequence: TGTGCCAGCAGCTTTTCAGGGGTTTCGGGCAATCAGCCCCAGCATTTT.

The CDR3 bases are TGTGCCAGTAGTTTTGGACAGGGCTTAGACACTGAAGCTTTCTTT. This sequence encodes CASSFGQGLDTEAFF. The chain employs TRBV19 and TRBJ1-1, with 8 bases fitting TRBD1. CDR1 LNHDA and CDR2 SQIVND come from the germline V gene (reference sequence). The CDR3 has 15 amino acids. The V gene end was trimmed by 5 bases and the J gene end by 3 bases; junction bases not matched to a gene: 8.

The J gene is TRBJ1-2, the V gene TRBV5-8; no reliable D call. CDR1 is SGHTS, CDR2 YDEGEE, per germline. The CDR3 runs 11 residues. V lost 2 bases, J lost 4 bases, and 3 bases lay in between. CDR3: CASSLSYGYTF. The CDR3 coding sequence is TGTGCCAGCAGCTTATCCTATGGCTACACCTTC.

V gene TRBV5-6 combines with J gene TRBJ1-2, with 12 nucleotides matching TRBD1. This CDR3 has 17 residues. CDR1 and CDR2 from the germline V gene are SGHDT and YYEEEE. Unmatched junction bases numbered 11, after V lost 5 bases and J lost 3 bases. CDR3 DNA: TGTGCCAGCAGTAGTCCCGGGACAGGGGGCGCTTACTATGGCTACACCTTC. It translates to CASSSPGTGGAYYGYTF. The entire variable domain, with the rest obtained from reference TRBV5-6 and TRBJ1-2, is as follows: DAGVTQSPTHLIKTRGQQVTLRCSPKSGHDTVSWYQQALGQGPQFIFQYYEEEERQRGNFPDRFSGHQFPNYSSELNVNALLLGDSALYLCASSSPGTGGAYYGYTFGSGTRLTVV.

The chain employs TRBV7-8 and TRBJ2-3, with TRBD2 matching 8 bases. Germline CDR1 and CDR2: SGHVS and FQNEAQ. The J segment lost 4 bases and the V segment lost 3 bases, leaving 6 bases of the junction unmatched. The CDR3 spans 15 residues. Here the CDR3 DNA reads TGTGCCAGCAGCTTCAAGCGGGAGAGCGCAGATACGCAGTATTTT. Protein product: CASSFKRESADTQYF.

The CDR3 DNA reads TGCGCCAGCAGCTCAGCGGGAGCCGGCAATGAGCAGTTCTTC. As protein: CASSSAGAGNEQFF. The rearrangement links TRBV5-1 to TRBJ2-1; TRBD2 matches at 8 bases. Germline loops: CDR1 SGHRS, CDR2 YFSETQ. J gave up 6 bases and V 3 bases, and 5 bases lay outside the gene matches. CDR3 size: 14 residues. Drawing the rest from reference TRBV5-1 and TRBJ2-1, the complete variable domain is KAGVTQTPRYLIKTRGQQVTLSCSPISGHRSVSWYQQTPGQGLQFLFEYFSETQRNKGNFPGRFSGRQFSNSRSEMNVSTLELGDSALYLCASSSAGAGNEQFFGPGTRLTVL.

V is TRBV19 and J is TRBJ1-4, with 10 bases lining up with TRBD1. The V gene's germline CDR1 is LNHDA and CDR2 SQIVND (reference sequence). V shed 4 bases, J shed 4 bases, and the junction held 9 bases outside the gene matches. This CDR3 has 17 residues. The CDR3 sequence: CASSTTGTGAYNEKLFF. The DNA of the CDR3 is TGTGCCAGTAGTACCACCGGGACAGGGGCCTATAATGAAAAACTGTTTTTT.

V is TRBV28 and J is TRBJ2-7; D not certain. Germline V CDR1 and CDR2: MDHEN, SYDVKM. V dropped 3 bases and J dropped 5 bases, with 2 bases sitting between them. The CDR3 loop spans 10 amino acids. The CDR3 DNA reads TGTGCCAGCAGTTTGGACGAGCAGTACTTC. Translating it yields CASSLDEQYF. The whole variable domain, remainder taken from reference TRBV28 and TRBJ2-7, is DVKVTQSSRYLVKRTGEKVFLECVQDMDHENMFWYRQDPGLGLRLIYFSYDVKMKEKGDIPEGYSVSREKKERFSLILESASTNQTSMYLCASSLDEQYFGPGTRLTVT.

The chain is built from TRBV6-2 or TRBV6-3 and TRBJ2-1; TRBD1 agrees at 7 bases. Trimming removed 5 bases from V and 7 bases from J; junction bases left unmatched: 11. This CDR3 has 15 amino acids. Germline assignment: CDR1 MNHEY and CDR2 SVGEGT. DNA of the CDR3: TGTGCCAGCAGTGGATACAGGGGATCCCTAAATGAGCAGTTCTTC. This codes for CASSGYRGSLNEQFF.

This rearrangement joins TRBV6-5 to TRBJ1-2; D gene unclear. The CDR3 runs to 16 residues. Germline V gives CDR1 MNHEY, CDR2 SVGAGI. V dropped 1 base and J dropped 0 bases, with 12 bases sitting between them. CDR3 sequence reads: CASSYFAPGSNYGYTF. CDR3 bases: TGTGCCAGCAGTTACTTCGCCCCCGGTTCTAACTATGGCTACACCTTC.

V is TRBV30 and J is TRBJ2-3; 8 positions match TRBD2. The ends lost 0 bases at V and 3 bases at J; junction bases unmatched: 2. Germline V gene sequence: CDR1 GTSNPN, CDR2 SVGIG (reference sequence). The CDR3 runs 14 residues. This chain's CDR3 is CAWSVGGRTDTQYF. In DNA, the CDR3 is TGTGCCTGGAGTGTAGGCGGGAGGACAGATACGCAGTATTTT.

The genes are TRBV2 and TRBJ1-1; D uncertain. Germline loops: CDR1 SNHLY, CDR2 FYNNEI. This CDR3 is 11 amino acids long. V dropped 6 bases and J dropped 7 bases, with 9 bases sitting between them. The CDR3 spells CASRWVGEAFF. The CDR3 coding sequence is TGTGCCAGCAGGTGGGTCGGTGAAGCTTTCTTT.

The CDR3 coding sequence is TGTGCCAGCAGTTTATCGAGAAGTGGACAGGGCGCCTATGGCTACACCTTC. Residues: CASSLSRSGQGAYGYTF. The chain is built from TRBV27 and TRBJ1-2; the match to TRBD1 covers 8 bases. After removal of 0 bases from V and 4 bases from J, the junction contained 10 bases not matched to a gene. Germline values: CDR1 MNHEY, CDR2 SMNVEV (reference sequence). The CDR3 contains 17 residues.

The chain has TRBV7-6 and TRBJ1-1; TRBD1 matches at 11 bases. Germline V CDR1 and CDR2: SGHVS, FNYEAQ. The V segment lost 4 bases and the J segment 0 bases; nucleotides outside the gene matches: 7. The CDR3 is 17 amino acids. The CDR3 region is CASSSAGQGALNTEAFF. The CDR3 coding sequence is TGTGCCAGCAGCTCCGCAGGACAGGGGGCGTTGAACACTGAAGCTTTCTTT.